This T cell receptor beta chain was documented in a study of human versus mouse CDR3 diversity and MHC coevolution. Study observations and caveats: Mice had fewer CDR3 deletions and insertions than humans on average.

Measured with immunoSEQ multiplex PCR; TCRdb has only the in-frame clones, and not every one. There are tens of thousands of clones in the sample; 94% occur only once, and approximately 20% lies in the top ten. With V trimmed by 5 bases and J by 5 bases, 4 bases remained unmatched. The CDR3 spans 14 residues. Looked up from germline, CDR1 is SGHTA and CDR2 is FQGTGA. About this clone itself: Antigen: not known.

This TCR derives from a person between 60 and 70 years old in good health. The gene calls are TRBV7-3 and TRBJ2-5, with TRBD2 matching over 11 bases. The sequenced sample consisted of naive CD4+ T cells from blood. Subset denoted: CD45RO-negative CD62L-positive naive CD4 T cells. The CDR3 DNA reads TGTGCCAGCAGCGTCACTAGCGGGAGCGAGACCCAGTACTTC. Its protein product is CASSVTSGSETQYF.